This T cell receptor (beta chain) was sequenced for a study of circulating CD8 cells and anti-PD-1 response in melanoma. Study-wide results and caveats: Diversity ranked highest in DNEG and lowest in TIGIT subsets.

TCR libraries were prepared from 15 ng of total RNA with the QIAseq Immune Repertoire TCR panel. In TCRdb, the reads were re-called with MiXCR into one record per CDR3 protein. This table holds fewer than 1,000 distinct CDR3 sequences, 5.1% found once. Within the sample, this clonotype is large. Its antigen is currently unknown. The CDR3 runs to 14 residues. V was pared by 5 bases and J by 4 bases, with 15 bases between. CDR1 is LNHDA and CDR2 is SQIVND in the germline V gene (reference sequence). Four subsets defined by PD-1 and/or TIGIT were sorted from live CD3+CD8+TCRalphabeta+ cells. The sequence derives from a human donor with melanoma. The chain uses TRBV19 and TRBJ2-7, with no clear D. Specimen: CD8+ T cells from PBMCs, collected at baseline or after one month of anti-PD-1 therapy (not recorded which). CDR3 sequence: CASSSPLTDYEQYF. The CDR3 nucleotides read TGTGCCAGTAGTTCCCCCCTAACGGATTACGAGCAGTACTTC. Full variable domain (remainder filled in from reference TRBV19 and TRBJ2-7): DGGITQSPKYLFRKEGQNVTLSCEQNLNHDAMYWYRQDPGQGLRLIYYSQIVNDFQKGDIAEGYSVSREKKESFPLTVTSAQKNPTAFYLCASSSPLTDYEQYFGPGTRLTVT.